This record looks at one T cell receptor beta chain sequence and its context. Its antigen remains undetermined. Base qualities were left out, and no much larger clone turns up one base away. The data derive from a study of T cell clones after liver transplantation (dated by TCRdb to the late 2010s). About the study as a whole: The samples were obtained from ITN030ST, a randomized trial that attempted immunosuppression withdrawal within 2 years after liver transplantation. Donor-reactive T cell clones were identified using TCRbeta sequencing after a pre-transplant mixed lymphocyte reaction and were then followed in post-transplant blood. As an antigen-independent comparator for donor-reactive sequences, third party-reactive TCRbeta sequences were also identified from pre-transplant MLRs. Of the eight recipients, a few were HCV-positive, while the remaining recipients had been transplanted for non-autoimmune, non-viral indications. Until randomization at 12-24 months post-transplant, subjects were given standard immunosuppression, with no induction therapy. Tolerance was defined as complete immunosuppression withdrawal for at least one year with no rise in liver enzymes beyond twice the upper limit of normal. Blood samples were collected pre-transplant, pre-randomization before withdrawal, and post-randomization after either complete withdrawal or failed withdrawal. Of the 8 liver transplant recipients making up the studied cohort, 3 were classified as tolerant and 5 as non-tolerant. General conclusions and limits of the study: When repertoire turnover was taken into account, detection of donor-reactive sequences was significantly reduced in 7 of 8 subjects for CD4 and in 8 of 8 subjects for CD8. The conclusions were considered preliminary, being limited by small, heterogeneous patient numbers and non-standardized post-transplant time points. Donor-reactive sequences decreased more than third party-reactive sequences, which suggests partial antigen-specific deletion that was not related to withdrawal success. In most of the 8 subjects, circulating donor-reactive CD4 TCRbeta sequences decreased significantly after transplant, regardless of tolerance or HCV status. In two subjects, low numbers of available donor cells limited the measurable donor-reactive repertoire. Because no allograft tissue specimens were available, donor-reactive T cells may have migrated into the graft instead of being deleted.

From the germline V gene (reference sequence), CDR1 is LNHDA and CDR2 is SQIVND. Germline trimming amounts to 7 bases on V and 0 bases on J, with 8 as the count of junction bases outside the gene matches. From the cysteine through the phenylalanine, the CDR3 covers 16 amino acids. Here the CDR3 DNA is all that survives: 48 bases in frame from base 1. Thawed unstimulated PBMCs were stained for CD3, CD4 and CD8 and FACS-sorted into CD3+CD4+ and CD3+CD8+ populations. All 8 studied subjects were randomized to withdrawal of immunosuppression. Genomic DNA was isolated with the Qiagen DNeasy Blood and Tissue Kit. High-throughput TCRbeta CDR3 sequencing of frozen genomic DNA was performed by immunoSEQ, including PCR amplification, mapping, bias correction and internal controls. The authors processed their data as follows. Productive rearrangements were kept, and unique TCRbeta sequences were defined by CDR3 nucleotide sequence plus V and J gene. For classification of a sequence as donor-reactive, at least 5-fold expansion in CFSE-low cells relative to unstimulated pre-transplant cells and a frequency of at least 0.01% were required. Minimum frequency thresholds were set for each subject on the basis of the unstimulated sample with the lowest template count, so that a detection power of at least 90% was ensured. Jensen-Shannon divergence between the top 1000 TCRbeta sequences post-transplant and pre-transplant was used to measure repertoire turnover. Two-sided Fisher's exact tests were used to test for changes in how often donor-reactive sequences were detected. TCRdb re-hosts the immuneACCESS table, in-frame sequences only. Its copies lack some clones; in the studies checked, an unresolved V gene accounts for under half of them, and the cause for the rest is not known. V, J and clone size were drawn from that table, and D and trimming were deduced from the DNA. A total of approximately 51,000 clones appear in this sample, 86% of them only once. Of the sample, around 15% falls within the top ten clones.

The source of this sequence is a human patient who received a liver transplant. The graft donor may be the source of some T cells after a transplant. This chain is built from TRBV19 and TRBJ2-1; 8 central bases correspond to TRBD1. Sequencing used CD8+ T cells from blood, obtained 12 months after liver transplant. The DNA sequence reads TGTGCCAGTAACGCAGGGGGCCTAGGCTCCTACAATGAGCAGTTCTTC. It is translated as CASNAGGLGSYNEQFF.